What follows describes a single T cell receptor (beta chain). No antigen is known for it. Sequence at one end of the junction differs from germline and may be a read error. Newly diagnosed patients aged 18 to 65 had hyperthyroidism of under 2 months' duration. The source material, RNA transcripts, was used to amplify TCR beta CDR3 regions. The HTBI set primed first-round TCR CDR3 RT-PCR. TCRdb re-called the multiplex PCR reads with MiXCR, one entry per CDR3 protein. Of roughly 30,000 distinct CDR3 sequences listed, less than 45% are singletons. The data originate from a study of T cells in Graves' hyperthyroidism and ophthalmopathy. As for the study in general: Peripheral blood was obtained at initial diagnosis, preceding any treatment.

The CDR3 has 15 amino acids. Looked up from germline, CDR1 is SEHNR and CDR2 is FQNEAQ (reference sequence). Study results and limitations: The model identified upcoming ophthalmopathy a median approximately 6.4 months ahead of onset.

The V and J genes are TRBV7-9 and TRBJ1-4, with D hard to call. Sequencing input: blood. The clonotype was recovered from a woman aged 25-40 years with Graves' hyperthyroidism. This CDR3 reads CASSQNGAPNEELFF. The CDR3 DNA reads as TGTGCCAGCAGCCAGAACGGAGCGCCCAATGAAGAACTGTTTTTT.